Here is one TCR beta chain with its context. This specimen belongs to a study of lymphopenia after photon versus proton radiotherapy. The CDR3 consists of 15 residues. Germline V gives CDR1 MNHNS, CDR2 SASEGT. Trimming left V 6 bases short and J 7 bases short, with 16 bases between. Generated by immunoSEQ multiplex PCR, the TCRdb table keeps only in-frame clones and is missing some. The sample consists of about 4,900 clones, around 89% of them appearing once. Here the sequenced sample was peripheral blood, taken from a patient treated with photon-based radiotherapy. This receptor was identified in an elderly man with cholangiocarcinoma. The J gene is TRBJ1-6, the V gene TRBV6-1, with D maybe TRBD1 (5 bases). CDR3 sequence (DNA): TGTGCCAGCAGGGTAGGGGCCAGGAACAATTCACCCCTCCACTTT. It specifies CASRVGARNNSPLHF.